Listed below are T cell receptor beta chains from one sample, sequenced in a study of breast tumors, draining lymph nodes, adjacent tissues. TCRdb passed the multiplex PCR reads through MiXCR, listing each CDR3 protein once. The sample has about 270,000 distinct CDR3 sequences; 30% are singletons. Material for sequencing was axillary lymph node tissue. The receptors originated from a female donor with breast cancer. Some clones in this sample may be carry-over from other donors' samples. The CDR3 runs from the conserved cysteine through the conserved F or W. A D gene is named only where the DNA matches it firmly. Clone size is not always given. Where it is, it says once, few, many or a class for expanded clones.

D gene	V gene	J gene	clone size	CDR3 protein	CDR3 DNA
NA	TRBV24-1	TRBJ2-2	many	CATSAPERGNTGELFF	TGTGCCACCAGTGCCCCAGAGAGGGGGAACACCGGGGAGCTGTTTTTT
NA	TRBV15	TRBJ1-4	many	CATSRERATNEKLFF	TGTGCCACCAGCAGAGAAAGGGCAACTAATGAAAAACTGTTTTTT
TRBD2	TRBV12-5	TRBJ2-5	NA	CASGFGGGETQYF	TGTGCTAGTGGTTTCGGGGGGGGGGAGACCCAGTACTTC
TRBD2	TRBV11-3	TRBJ2-3	many	CASSLDLGGSEYF	TGTGCCAGCAGCTTAGATCTGGGCGGGAGTGAGTATTTT
NA	TRBV24-1	TRBJ2-5	many	CATGGAQPGETQYF	TGTGCCACCGGGGGCGCTCAACCGGGGGAGACCCAGTACTTC
TRBD1	TRBV5-4	TRBJ1-1	NA	CASSLNTGVNTEAFF	TGTGCCAGCAGCCTTAATACAGGGGTGAACACTGAAGCTTTCTTT
TRBD2	TRBV12-3/TRBV12-4	TRBJ2-3	many	CASSRRGGEADTQYF	TGTGCCAGCAGTCGCCGCGGGGGGGAGGCAGATACGCAGTATTTT
TRBD1	TRBV7-2	TRBJ1-5	many	CASSSTGGHQPQHF	TGTGCCAGCAGCTCGACAGGGGGGCATCAGCCCCAGCATTTT
NA	TRBV20-1	TRBJ1-1	NA	CSARDSKGANTEAFF	TGCAGTGCTAGAGATAGTAAGGGCGCGAACACTGAAGCTTTCTTT
TRBD1	TRBV20-1	TRBJ2-7	many	CSAGTGMNEQYF	TGCAGTGCCGGGACAGGGATGAACGAGCAGTACTTC
NA	TRBV3-1	TRBJ2-7	NA	CASSRVRSSDEQYF	TGTGCCAGCAGCCGCGTGAGGTCCTCCGACGAGCAGTACTTC
NA	TRBV7-2	TRBJ1-6	many	CASSSAQGRNSPLHF	TGTGCCAGCAGTTCAGCCCAGGGAAGGAATTCACCCCTCCACTTT
TRBD1	TRBV29-1	TRBJ1-1	NA	CSANRGTNTEAFF	TGCAGCGCCAACAGGGGTACGAACACTGAAGCTTTCTTT
NA	TRBV5-1	TRBJ1-1	NA	CASSLYGLSSGNTEAFF	TGCGCCAGCAGCTTGTACGGGCTGAGTTCAGGGAACACTGAAGCTTTCTTT
NA	TRBV7-7	TRBJ2-7	many	CASSPDRNSYEQYF	TGTGCTAGCAGCCCCGACAGGAACTCCTACGAGCAGTACTTC
NA	TRBV5-1	TRBJ1-1	NA	CASSLEMNTEAFF	TGCGCCAGCAGCTTGGAGATGAACACTGAAGCTTTCTTT
TRBD1	TRBV12-3/TRBV12-4	TRBJ2-7	many	CASSPGPGQGIDQYF	TGTGCCAGCAGTCCCGGACCGGGACAGGGGATTGATCAGTACTTC
TRBD2	TRBV15	TRBJ2-1	many	CATSRGPLAGVNWQFF	TGTGCCACCAGCAGAGGGCCGTTAGCGGGAGTGAATTGGCAGTTCTTC
TRBD1	TRBV20-1	TRBJ2-1	many	CSAAGQVKQFF	TGCAGTGCGGCTGGACAGGTAAAGCAGTTCTTC
NA	TRBV7-8	TRBJ1-5	many	CASSATTGIAARKHF	TGTGCCAGCAGCGCCACGACGGGGATAGCCGCTAGGAAGCATTTT
NA	TRBV3-1	TRBJ1-4	NA	CASSLRQQWGEKLFF	TGTGCCAGCAGCCTTCGACAGCAGTGGGGGGAAAAACTGTTTTTT
NA	TRBV2	TRBJ1-3	NA	CASSEPYEQYFGPGTIYF	NA
NA	TRBV20-1	TRBJ2-3	many	CSARDHQRTQYF	TGCAGTGCTAGAGATCACCAGCGTACGCAGTATTTT
NA	TRBV5-1	TRBJ2-3	many	CASSGGRPTGDTQYF	TGCGCCAGCAGCGGCGGTCGGCCCACGGGGGATACGCAGTATTTT
NA	TRBV14	TRBJ1-2	many	CASSQKPQRGYTF	TGTGCCAGCAGCCAAAAACCCCAGAGAGGCTACACCTTC
NA	TRBV5-1	TRBJ2-7	many	CASSPAPYEQYF	TGCGCCAGCAGCCCTGCCCCCTACGAGCAGTACTTC
NA	TRBV20-1	TRBJ2-2	NA	CSARVAGGINTGELFF	TGCAGTGCTAGAGTAGCCGGCGGAATAAACACCGGGGAGCTGTTTTTT
NA	TRBV9	TRBJ2-7	many	CASSRFFGSGVEQYF	TGTGCCAGCAGTCGTTTTTTCGGGTCCGGAGTCGAGCAGTACTTC
NA	TRBV6-2/TRBV6-3	TRBJ2-2	NA	CASSSLRRDGAAGELFF	TGTGCCAGCAGTTCCCTCAGGCGGGATGGGGCCGCCGGGGAGCTGTTTTTT
NA	TRBV6-2/TRBV6-3	TRBJ2-5	many	CASSPTGWETQYF	TGTGCCAGCAGCCCAACGGGGTGGGAGACCCAGTACTTC
NA	TRBV10-2	TRBJ2-5	many	CASSGRIQETQYF	TGCGCCAGCAGTGGACGGATCCAAGAGACCCAGTACTTC
TRBD2	TRBV24-1	TRBJ2-1	NA	CAASDPRLAGGIEQFF	TGTGCCGCCAGTGACCCTCGGCTAGCGGGAGGGATTGAGCAGTTCTTC
TRBD2	TRBV7-8	TRBJ2-1	once	CVSSLVWLAGGIKDNEQCF	TGTGTCAGCAGCTTAGTCTGGCTCGCGGGAGGGATCAAGGACAATGAGCAGTGCTTC
TRBD2	TRBV24-1	TRBJ2-1	NA	CATGDLGSGSQNEQFF	TGTGCCACCGGTGATTTAGGTAGCGGGAGTCAAAATGAGCAGTTCTTC
TRBD1	TRBV7-9	TRBJ1-2	many	CASSKNDRGLRGYTF	TGTGCCAGCAGCAAAAACGACAGGGGGCTAAGAGGCTACACCTTC
TRBD1	TRBV20-1	TRBJ1-5	NA	CSARETRGTGGVGNQPQHF	TGCAGTGCTAGAGAAACTAGGGGGACAGGGGGCGTAGGGAATCAGCCCCAGCATTTT
TRBD2	TRBV5-1	TRBJ2-3	NA	CAGSSSPSGTYADTQYF	TGCGCCGGCAGCTCCTCGCCTAGCGGGACATACGCAGATACGCAGTATTTT
NA	TRBV10-3	TRBJ2-3	many	CAIGPGSSTDTQYF	TGTGCCATTGGACCGGGATCTAGCACAGATACGCAGTATTTT
TRBD1	TRBV5-1	TRBJ2-1	many	CASSWGQNNEQFF	TGCGCCAGCAGCTGGGGACAGAACAATGAGCAGTTCTTC
NA	TRBV4-2	TRBJ2-1	many	CASSQDYGSDNEQFF	TGTGCCAGCAGCCAAGATTACGGGAGCGACAATGAGCAGTTCTTC
TRBD2	TRBV3-1	TRBJ2-2	few	CASSQGGGPGELFF	TGTGCCAGCAGCCAAGGGGGAGGGCCCGGGGAGCTGTTTTTT
TRBD1	TRBV4-3	TRBJ2-7	many	CASSQDDRGGSYEQYF	TGCGCCAGCAGCCAAGACGACAGGGGGGGCTCGTACGAGCAGTACTTC
NA	TRBV29-1	TRBJ2-3	NA	CSVDLGDPDTRYF	TGCAGCGTCGACCTTGGGGACCCAGATACGCGGTATTTT
TRBD2	TRBV30	TRBJ2-1	NA	CAWSVPTASGTGEQFF	TGTGCCTGGAGTGTACCCACGGCTAGCGGGACGGGTGAGCAGTTCTTC
TRBD2	TRBV30	TRBJ2-1	many	CAWSLGGSYEQFF	TGTGCCTGGAGTCTCGGCGGGAGTTATGAGCAGTTCTTC
TRBD2	TRBV25-1	TRBJ2-1	NA	CASSNLADVYDEQFF	TGTGCCAGCAGTAATCTAGCGGACGTATACGATGAACAGTTCTTC
TRBD2	TRBV5-1	TRBJ2-1	many	CASSLVGSGRGEQFF	TGCGCCAGCAGCTTGGTAGGTAGCGGGAGAGGAGAGCAGTTCTTC
NA	TRBV27	TRBJ1-2	few	CASSLRVRDGYTF	TGTGCCAGCAGTTTAAGGGTACGGGATGGCTACACCTTC
TRBD2	TRBV12-3/TRBV12-4	TRBJ2-5	many	CASRAAGVETQYF	TGTGCCAGCAGGGCAGCGGGAGTGGAGACCCAGTACTTC
TRBD2	TRBV3-1	TRBJ2-7	few	CASSLTSGLAGGREQYF	TGTGCCAGCAGCCTTACCTCGGGACTAGCGGGAGGTCGTGAGCAGTACTTC
TRBD1	TRBV20-1	TRBJ2-5	many	CSARAPTGGPRETQYF	TGCAGTGCTAGAGCCCCGACAGGGGGCCCGAGAGAGACCCAGTACTTC
NA	TRBV15	TRBJ1-6	NA	CATSRVPAGVDSPLHF	TGTGCCACCAGCAGAGTCCCCGCGGGGGTGGATTCACCCCTCCACTTT
TRBD1	TRBV28	TRBJ1-2	NA	CASIRDRGYYGYTF	TGTGCCAGCATACGGGACAGGGGCTACTATGGCTACACCTTC
TRBD2	TRBV7-9	TRBJ2-3	many	CASSYSGGSTDTQYF	TGTGCCAGCAGCTATAGCGGGGGGAGCACAGATACGCAGTATTTT
TRBD2	TRBV20-1	TRBJ2-7	NA	CSARDLASGSSYEQYF	TGCAGTGCTAGAGATCTGGCTAGCGGATCCTCCTACGAGCAGTACTTC